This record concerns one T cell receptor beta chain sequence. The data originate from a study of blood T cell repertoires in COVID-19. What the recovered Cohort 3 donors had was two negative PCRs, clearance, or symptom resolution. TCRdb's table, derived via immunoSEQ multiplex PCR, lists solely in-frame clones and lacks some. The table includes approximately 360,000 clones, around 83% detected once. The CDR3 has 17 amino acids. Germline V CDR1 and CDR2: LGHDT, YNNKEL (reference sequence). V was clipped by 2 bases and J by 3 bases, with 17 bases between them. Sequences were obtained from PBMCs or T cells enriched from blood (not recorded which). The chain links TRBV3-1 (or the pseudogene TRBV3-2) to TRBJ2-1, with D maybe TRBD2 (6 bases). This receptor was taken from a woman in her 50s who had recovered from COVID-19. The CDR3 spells CASSQHGTSAGYNEQFF. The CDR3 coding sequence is TGTGCCAGCAGCCAACATGGGACTTCAGCCGGCTACAATGAGCAGTTCTTC.